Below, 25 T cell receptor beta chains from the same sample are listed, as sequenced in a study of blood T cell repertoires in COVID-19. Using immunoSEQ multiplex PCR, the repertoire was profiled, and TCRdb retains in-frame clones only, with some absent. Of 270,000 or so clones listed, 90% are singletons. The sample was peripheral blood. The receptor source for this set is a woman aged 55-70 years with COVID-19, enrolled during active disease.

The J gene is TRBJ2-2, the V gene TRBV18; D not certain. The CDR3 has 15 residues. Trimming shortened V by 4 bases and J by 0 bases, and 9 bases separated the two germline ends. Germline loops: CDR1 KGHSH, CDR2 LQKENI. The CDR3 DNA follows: TGTGCCAGCTCACAGCGCACGGCGAACACCGGGGAGCTGTTTTTT. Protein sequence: CASSQRTANTGELFF.

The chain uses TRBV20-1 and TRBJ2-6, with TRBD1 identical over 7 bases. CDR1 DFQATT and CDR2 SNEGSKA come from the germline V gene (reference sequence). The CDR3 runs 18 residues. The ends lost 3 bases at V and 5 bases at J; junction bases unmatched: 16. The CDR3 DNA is TGCAGTGCTAGTGCCCGGACAGGTGAACCTTCTAGGGCCAACGTCCTGACTTTC. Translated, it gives CSASARTGEPSRANVLTF.

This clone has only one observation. CDR3 coding DNA: TGTGCCAGCAGCTTAATGGAATGGTCACAGGCGGATACGCAGTATTTT. The encoded protein is CASSLMEWSQADTQYF. This rearrangement joins TRBV7-2 to TRBJ2-3; a possible D gene is TRBD1 (5 bases). With 2 bases removed from V and 6 bases from J, the gap between germline ends came to 18 bases. In germline, CDR1 is SGHTA, CDR2 FQGNSA. This CDR3 has 16 residues.

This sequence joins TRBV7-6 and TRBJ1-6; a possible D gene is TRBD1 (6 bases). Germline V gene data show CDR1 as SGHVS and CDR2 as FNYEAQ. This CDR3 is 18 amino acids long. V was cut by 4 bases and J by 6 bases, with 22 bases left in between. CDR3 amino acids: CASSSRTRAGAINSPLHF. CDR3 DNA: TGTGCCAGCAGCTCGCGGACGAGGGCGGGGGCGATTAATTCACCCCTCCACTTT.

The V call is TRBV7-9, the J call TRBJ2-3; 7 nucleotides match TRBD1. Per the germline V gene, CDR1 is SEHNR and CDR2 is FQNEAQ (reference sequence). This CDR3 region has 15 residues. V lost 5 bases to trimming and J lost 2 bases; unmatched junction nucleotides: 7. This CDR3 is CASSEKDRLTDTQYF. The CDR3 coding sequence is TGTGCCAGCAGCGAGAAGGACAGGCTCACAGATACGCAGTATTTT.

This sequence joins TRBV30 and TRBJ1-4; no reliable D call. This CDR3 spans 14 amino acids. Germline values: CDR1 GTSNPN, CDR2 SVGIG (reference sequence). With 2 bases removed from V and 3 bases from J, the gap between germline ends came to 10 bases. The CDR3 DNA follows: TGTGCCTGGAGTCGCCGGAGGCCTAATGAAAAACTGTTTTTT. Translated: CAWSRRRPNEKLFF.

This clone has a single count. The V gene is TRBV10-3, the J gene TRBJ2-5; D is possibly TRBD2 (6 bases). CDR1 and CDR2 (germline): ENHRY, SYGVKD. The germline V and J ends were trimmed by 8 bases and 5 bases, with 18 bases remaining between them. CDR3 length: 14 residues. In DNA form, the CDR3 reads TGTGCCATCTCATCCGGGCCTGGGGGGGAGACCCAGTACTTC. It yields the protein CAISSGPGGETQYF.

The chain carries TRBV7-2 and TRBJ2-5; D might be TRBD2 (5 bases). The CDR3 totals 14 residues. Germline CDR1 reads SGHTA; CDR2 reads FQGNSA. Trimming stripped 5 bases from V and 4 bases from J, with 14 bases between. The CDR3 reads CASSRQRSGETQYF. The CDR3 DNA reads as TGTGCCAGCAGCCGGCAGCGGAGCGGAGAGACCCAGTACTTC.

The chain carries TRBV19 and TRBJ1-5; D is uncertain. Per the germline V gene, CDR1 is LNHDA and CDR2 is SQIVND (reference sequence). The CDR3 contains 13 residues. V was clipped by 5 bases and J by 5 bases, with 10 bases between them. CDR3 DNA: TGTGCCAGTAGTCCACTCTCGGATCAGCCCCAGCATTTT. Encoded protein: CASSPLSDQPQHF. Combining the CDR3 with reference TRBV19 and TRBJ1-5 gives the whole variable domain DGGITQSPKYLFRKEGQNVTLSCEQNLNHDAMYWYRQDPGQGLRLIYYSQIVNDFQKGDIAEGYSVSREKKESFPLTVTSAQKNPTAFYLCASSPLSDQPQHFGDGTRLSIL.

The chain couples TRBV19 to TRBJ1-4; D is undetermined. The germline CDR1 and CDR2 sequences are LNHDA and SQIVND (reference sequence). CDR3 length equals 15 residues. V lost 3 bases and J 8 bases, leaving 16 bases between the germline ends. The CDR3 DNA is TGTGCCAGTAGTATGCAGACGGGTGCCCAGGAAAAACTGTTTTTT. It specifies CASSMQTGAQEKLFF. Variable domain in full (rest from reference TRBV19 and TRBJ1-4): DGGITQSPKYLFRKEGQNVTLSCEQNLNHDAMYWYRQDPGQGLRLIYYSQIVNDFQKGDIAEGYSVSREKKESFPLTVTSAQKNPTAFYLCASSMQTGAQEKLFFGSGTQLSVL.

Written as DNA, the CDR3 is TGTGCCACCAGCAGGCCCCTAGCGGGGGGGCCTGTAGATACGCAGTATTTT. Amino acid sequence: CATSRPLAGGPVDTQYF. The chain couples TRBV15 to TRBJ2-3; the match to TRBD2 covers 12 bases. Germline lookup yields CDR1 LNHNV and CDR2 YYDKDF (reference sequence). V shed 3 bases and J 5 bases; nucleotides not matched to a gene: 9. The CDR3 has 17 amino acids.

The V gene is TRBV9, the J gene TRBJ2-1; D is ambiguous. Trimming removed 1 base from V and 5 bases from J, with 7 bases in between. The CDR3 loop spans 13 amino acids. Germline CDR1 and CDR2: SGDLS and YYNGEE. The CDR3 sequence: CASSVQINNEQFF. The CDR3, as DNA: TGTGCCAGCAGCGTACAGATTAACAATGAGCAGTTCTTC. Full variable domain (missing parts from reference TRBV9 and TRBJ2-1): DSGVTQTPKHLITATGQRVTLRCSPRSGDLSVYWYQQSLDQGLQFLIQYYNGEERAKGNILERFSAQQFPDLHSELNLSSLELGDSALYFCASSVQINNEQFFGPGTRLTVL.

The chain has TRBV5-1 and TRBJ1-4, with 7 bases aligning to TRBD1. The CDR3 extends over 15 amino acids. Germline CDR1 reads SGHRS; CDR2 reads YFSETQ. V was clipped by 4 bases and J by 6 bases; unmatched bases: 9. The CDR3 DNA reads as TGCGCCAGCAGCACCCAGACAGGGATTTATGAAAAACTGTTTTTT. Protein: CASSTQTGIYEKLFF.

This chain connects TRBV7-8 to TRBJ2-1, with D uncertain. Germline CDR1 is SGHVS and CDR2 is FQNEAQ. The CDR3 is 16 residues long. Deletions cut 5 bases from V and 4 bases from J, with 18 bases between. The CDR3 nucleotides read TGTGCCAGCAGCCCTACGAGAACTCAACCTTACAATGAGCAGTTCTTC. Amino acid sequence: CASSPTRTQPYNEQFF. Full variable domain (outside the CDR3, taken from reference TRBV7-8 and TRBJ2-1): GAGVSQSPRYKVAKRGQDVALRCDPISGHVSLFWYQQALGQGPEFLTYFQNEAQLDKSGLPSDRFFAERPEGSVSTLKIQRTQQEDSAVYLCASSPTRTQPYNEQFFGPGTRLTVL.

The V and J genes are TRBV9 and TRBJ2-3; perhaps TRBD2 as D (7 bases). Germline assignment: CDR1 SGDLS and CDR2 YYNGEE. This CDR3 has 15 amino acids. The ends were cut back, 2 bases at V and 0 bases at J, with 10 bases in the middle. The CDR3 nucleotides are TGTGCCAGCAGCGTTGGGGGGGCTAGCACAGATACGCAGTATTTT. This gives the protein CASSVGGASTDTQYF.

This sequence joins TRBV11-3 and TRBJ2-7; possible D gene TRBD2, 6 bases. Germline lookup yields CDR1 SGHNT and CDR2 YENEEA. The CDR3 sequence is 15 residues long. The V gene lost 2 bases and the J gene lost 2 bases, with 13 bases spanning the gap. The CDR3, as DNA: TGTGCCAGCAGCTTATCGGTCGGAGGGGCCTACGAGCAGTACTTC. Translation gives CASSLSVGGAYEQYF. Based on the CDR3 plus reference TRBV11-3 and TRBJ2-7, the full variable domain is EAGVVQSPRYKIIEKKQPVAFWCNPISGHNTLYWYLQNLGQGPELLIRYENEEAVDDSQLPKDRFSAERLKGVDSTLKIQPAELGDSAVYLCASSLSVGGAYEQYFGPGTRLTVT.

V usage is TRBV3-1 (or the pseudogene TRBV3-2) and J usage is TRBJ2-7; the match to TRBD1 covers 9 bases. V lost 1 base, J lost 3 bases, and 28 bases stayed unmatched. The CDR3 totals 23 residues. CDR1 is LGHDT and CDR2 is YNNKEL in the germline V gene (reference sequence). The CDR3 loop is CASSQGPRTGGAGRQAHLYEQYF. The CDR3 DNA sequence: TGTGCCAGCAGCCAAGGTCCCCGAACAGGGGGCGCAGGTCGCCAGGCGCACCTCTACGAGCAGTACTTC.

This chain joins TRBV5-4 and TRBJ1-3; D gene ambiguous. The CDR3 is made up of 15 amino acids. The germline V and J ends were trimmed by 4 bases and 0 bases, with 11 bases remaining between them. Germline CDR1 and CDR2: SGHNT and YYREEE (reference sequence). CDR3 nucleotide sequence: TGTGCCAGCAGCCAACCCGGTAGCTCTGGAAACACCATATATTTT. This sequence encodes CASSQPGSSGNTIYF.

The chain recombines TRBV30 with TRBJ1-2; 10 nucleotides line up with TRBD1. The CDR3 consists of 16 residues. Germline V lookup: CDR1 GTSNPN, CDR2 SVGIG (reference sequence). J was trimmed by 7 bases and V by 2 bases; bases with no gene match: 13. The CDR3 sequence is CAWSLGTGQGLGGYTF. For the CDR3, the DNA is TGTGCCTGGAGTCTGGGCACGGGACAGGGGCTGGGTGGCTACACCTTC.

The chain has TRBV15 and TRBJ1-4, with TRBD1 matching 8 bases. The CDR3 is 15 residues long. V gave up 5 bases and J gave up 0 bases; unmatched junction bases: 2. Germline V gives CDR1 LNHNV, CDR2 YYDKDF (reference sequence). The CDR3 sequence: CATSPGGATNEKLFF. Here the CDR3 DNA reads TGTGCCACCAGCCCAGGGGGCGCAACTAATGAAAAACTGTTTTTT.

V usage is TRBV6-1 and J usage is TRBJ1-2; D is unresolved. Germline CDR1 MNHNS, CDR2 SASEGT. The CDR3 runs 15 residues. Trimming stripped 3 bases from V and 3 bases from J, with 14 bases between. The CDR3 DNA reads TGTGCCAGCAGTGATTTTCGTGGGCAGGACTATGGCTACACCTTC. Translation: CASSDFRGQDYGYTF.

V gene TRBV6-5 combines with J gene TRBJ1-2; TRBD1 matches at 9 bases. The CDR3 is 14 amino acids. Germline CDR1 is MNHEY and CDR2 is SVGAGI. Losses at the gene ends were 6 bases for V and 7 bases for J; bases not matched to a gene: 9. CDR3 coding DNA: TGTGCCAGCAGCACGGACAGGGGCAGGGGTGGCTACACCTTC. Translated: CASSTDRGRGGYTF.

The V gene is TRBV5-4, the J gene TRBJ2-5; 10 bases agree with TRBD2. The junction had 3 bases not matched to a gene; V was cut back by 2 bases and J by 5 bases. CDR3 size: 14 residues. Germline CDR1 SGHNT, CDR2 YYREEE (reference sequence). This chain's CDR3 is CASSLWTSGETQYF. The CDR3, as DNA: TGTGCCAGCAGCTTATGGACTAGCGGCGAGACCCAGTACTTC.

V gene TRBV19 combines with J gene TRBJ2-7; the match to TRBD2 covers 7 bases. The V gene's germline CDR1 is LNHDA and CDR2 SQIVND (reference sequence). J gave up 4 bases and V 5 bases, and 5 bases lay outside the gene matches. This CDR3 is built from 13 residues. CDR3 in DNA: TGTGCCAGTAGTCTCCCGGGGGGTTACGAGCAGTACTTC. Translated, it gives CASSLPGGYEQYF.

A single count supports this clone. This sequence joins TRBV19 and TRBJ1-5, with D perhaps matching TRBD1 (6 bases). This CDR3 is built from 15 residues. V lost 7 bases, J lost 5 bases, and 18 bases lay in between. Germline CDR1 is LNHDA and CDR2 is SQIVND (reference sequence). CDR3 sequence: CASIGGPARDQPQHF. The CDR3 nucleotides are TGTGCCAGTATTGGGGGCCCGGCTAGGGATCAGCCCCAGCATTTT.